The 20 T cell receptor beta chains below all came from one sample that was sequenced in a study of T-cell memory formation after mild COVID-19. TCRdb used MiXCR to reprocess the 5' RACE reads, holding one entry per CDR3 protein. Among about 500,000 distinct CDR3 sequences listed, about 20% were seen once. Specimen: PBMCs or a T cell subset sorted from them (not recorded which). The receptors originated from an adult woman who had mild COVID-19 (a few samples of this study predate the infection). Cell type and time point are not known.

The V gene is TRBV20-1, the J gene TRBJ2-1; possibly TRBD1 for D (5 bases). The CDR3 contains 13 residues. CDR1 DFQATT and CDR2 SNEGSKA come from the germline V gene (reference sequence). V was clipped by 5 bases and J by 10 bases, with 18 bases between them. Here the CDR3 reads CSALDSSAGEQFF. The DNA for the CDR3 is TGCAGTGCTTTAGACAGCAGCGCCGGGGAGCAGTTCTTC.

J is TRBJ2-5 and V is TRBV12-3 or TRBV12-4; 11 positions match TRBD2. CDR3 length: 15 amino acids. J gave up 4 bases and V 6 bases, and 7 bases lay outside the gene matches. CDR3 region: CASRLSGGASETQYF. In nucleotides, the CDR3 is TGTGCCAGCAGACTTAGCGGGGGGGCGTCAGAGACCCAGTACTTC.

There are a few counts of this clonotype. The chain combines TRBV24-1 with TRBJ2-5, with TRBD2 matching over 9 bases. The CDR3 totals 15 residues. Germline loops: CDR1 KGHDR, CDR2 SFDVKD. V shed 3 bases, J shed 7 bases, and the junction held 8 bases outside the gene matches. As DNA, the CDR3 is TGTGCCACCAGTGATGGTAGCGGGAGCCTCCGGACCCAGTACTTC. This sequence encodes CATSDGSGSLRTQYF.

This chain joins TRBV20-1 and TRBJ2-7; maybe TRBD2 (6 bases). Germline V CDR1 and CDR2: DFQATT, SNEGSKA (reference sequence). This CDR3 has 12 amino acids. V shed 3 bases and J shed 5 bases, with 11 bases lying between them. In DNA form, the CDR3 reads TGCAGTGCTAGGGAGGGTAGCAACGAGCAGTACTTC. This codes for CSAREGSNEQYF.

The genes are TRBV7-9 and TRBJ2-7; D not resolved. Between the trimmed V and J ends, which lost 5 bases and 4 bases, there was a span of 15 bases. The length of the CDR3 is 14 residues. The germline V gene encodes CDR1 SEHNR and CDR2 FQNEAQ (reference sequence). CDR3 in amino acids: CASSPGVGIYEQYF. CDR3 sequence (DNA): TGTGCCAGCAGCCCCGGAGTGGGGATATACGAGCAGTACTTC.

This clonotype was detected only a few times. The gene calls are TRBV6-5 and TRBJ2-7; the match to TRBD2 covers 7 bases. CDR3 length equals 14 residues. Germline CDR1 and CDR2: MNHEY and SVGAGI. V shed 2 bases, J shed 0 bases, and the junction held 1 base outside the gene matches. The CDR3 nucleotides read TGTGCCAGCAGTTACGGGGGGGGCTCCTACGAGCAGTACTTC. Its translation: CASSYGGGSYEQYF.

The sample holds many counts of this clonotype. The V call is TRBV7-9, the J call TRBJ2-7, with unresolved D. The V gene lost 1 base and the J gene lost 3 bases, with 7 bases spanning the gap. The CDR3 runs to 13 residues. Germline V gene data show CDR1 as SEHNR and CDR2 as FQNEAQ (reference sequence). The CDR3 here is CASSLGQLYEQYF. DNA for the CDR3: TGTGCCAGCAGCTTAGGGCAACTCTACGAGCAGTACTTC.

The genes are TRBV12-3 or TRBV12-4 and TRBJ1-1, with D possibly TRBD1 on 5 matching bases. Trimming left V 5 bases short and J 6 bases short, with 19 bases between. This CDR3 is built from 15 residues. The CDR3 coding sequence is TGTGCCAGCAGTCCCTGGAACGGGGGAGGGTCTGAAGCTTTCTTT. Its protein is CASSPWNGGGSEAFF.

This clonotype has a handful of counts. The chain recombines TRBV7-9 with TRBJ2-1; no clear D. The CDR3 has 12 residues. Trimming removed 5 bases from V and 5 bases from J, with 7 bases in between. The germline gives CDR1 SEHNR, CDR2 FQNEAQ (reference sequence). Here the CDR3 DNA reads TGTGCCAGCAGCCGACTCCACAATGAGCAGTTCTTC. This sequence encodes CASSRLHNEQFF.

In this sample, this clonotype turned up a few times. V and J are TRBV12-3 or TRBV12-4 and TRBJ2-1; D remains unclear. This CDR3 has 13 residues. The V and J ends lost 4 bases and 7 bases respectively, with 11 bases between them. Here the CDR3 reads CASSSKGWNEQFF. The CDR3 DNA reads TGTGCCAGCAGTTCGAAGGGTTGGAATGAGCAGTTCTTC.

This chain connects TRBV5-6 to TRBJ1-1; no clear D. Trimming took 8 bases from V and 4 from J, leaving 9 bases between them. The CDR3 length is 11 residues. Germline V lookup: CDR1 SGHDT, CDR2 YYEEEE. The CDR3 bases are TGTGCCAGTATGGGTGGCACTGAAGCTTTCTTT. Amino acid sequence: CASMGGTEAFF.

The chain has TRBV6-5 and TRBJ1-2; D not certain. Germline V gene data show CDR1 as MNHEY and CDR2 as SVGAGI. V lost 2 bases and J lost 4, with 11 bases in between. The CDR3 is 14 amino acids. In DNA, the CDR3 is TGTGCCAGCAGTTACATGCAGAGCGGCTATGGCTACACCTTC. This gives the protein CASSYMQSGYGYTF.

A few counts support this clonotype. V and J are TRBV5-1 and TRBJ2-2; 10 bases are shared with TRBD2. The length of the CDR3 is 18 residues. Germline-derived CDR1 and CDR2 are SGHRS and YFSETQ. V shed 0 bases and J 7 bases; nucleotides not matched to a gene: 12. This chain's CDR3 is CASSLDGLAARFFGELFF. CDR3 sequence (DNA): TGCGCCAGCAGCTTGGATGGACTAGCGGCCCGGTTTTTCGGGGAGCTGTTTTTT.

The chain links TRBV4-2 to TRBJ2-1; D not certain. Trimming cost V 2 bases and J 5 bases, with 13 bases left between them. There are 15 residues in the CDR3. Germline V gives CDR1 LGHNA, CDR2 YNFKEQ. The DNA for the CDR3 is TGTGCCAGCAGCCAACCGGTGGGCTTCAACAATGAGCAGTTCTTC. It specifies CASSQPVGFNNEQFF.

V and J are TRBV9 and TRBJ1-1, with D possibly matching TRBD1 (6 bases). The germline V gene encodes CDR1 SGDLS and CDR2 YYNGEE. Trimming cost V 0 bases and J 4 bases, with 10 bases left between them. The CDR3 has 14 residues. The CDR3 sequence: CASSVEGEVTEAFF. In DNA form, the CDR3 reads TGTGCCAGCAGCGTAGAGGGGGAGGTCACTGAAGCTTTCTTT.

This clonotype was seen more than once but under ten times. The chain uses TRBV7-9 and TRBJ2-7; the D gene is possibly TRBD1 (6 bases). Trimming took 5 bases from V and 3 from J, leaving 20 bases between them. The CDR3 sequence is 16 residues long. In germline, CDR1 is SEHNR, CDR2 FQNEAQ (reference sequence). The CDR3 sequence is CASSGTGLTGIYEQYF. Written as DNA, the CDR3 is TGTGCCAGCAGCGGAACAGGGTTAACGGGTATCTACGAGCAGTACTTC.

CDR3 sequence (DNA): TGTGCCACCAGTGATTTGAAACCCACAGGGGAGAATGGCTACACCTTC. This translates into CATSDLKPTGENGYTF. The rearrangement uses TRBV24-1 and TRBJ1-2; 7 bases align to TRBD1. CDR3 length: 16 residues. The V and J ends lost 0 bases and 6 bases, in that order; junction bases with no gene match: 9. Per germline, CDR1 KGHDR and CDR2 SFDVKD.

A few counts support this clonotype. This chain connects TRBV6-6 to TRBJ2-5; the match to TRBD2 covers 7 bases. The CDR3 is 14 residues long. V shed 1 base, J shed 2 bases, and the junction held 1 base outside the gene matches. Germline CDR1 reads MNHNY; CDR2 reads SVGAGI (reference sequence). CDR3 in DNA: TGTGCCAGCAGTTACTTCGGGGGGCAAGAGACCCAGTACTTC. It translates to CASSYFGGQETQYF.

The sample holds a few counts of this clonotype. Here the CDR3 reads CASSQDSGGSGNTEAFF. The CDR3 bases are TGTGCCAGCAGCCAAGATTCAGGGGGCAGTGGTAACACTGAAGCTTTCTTT. V usage is TRBV4-2 and J usage is TRBJ1-1, with TRBD1 matching 8 bases. This CDR3 comprises 17 residues. The ends lost 0 bases at V and 2 bases at J; junction bases unmatched: 8. CDR1 and CDR2 from the germline V gene are LGHNA and YNFKEQ.

A few counts support this clonotype. This chain connects TRBV7-2 to TRBJ2-1, with TRBD1 identical over 9 bases. This CDR3 is 17 amino acids long. CDR1 and CDR2 from the germline V gene are SGHTA and FQGNSA. Trimming at V came to 1 base and at J to 2 bases, leaving 6 bases not matched to a gene. The CDR3 loop reads CASSLDTYRGPYNEQFF. The CDR3 DNA reads as TGTGCCAGCAGCTTAGATACGTACAGGGGGCCCTACAATGAGCAGTTCTTC. The complete variable domain, with remaining parts taken from reference TRBV7-2 and TRBJ2-1, reads GAGVSQSPSNKVTEKGKDVELRCDPISGHTALYWYRQSLGQGLEFLIYFQGNSAPDKSGLPSDRFSAERTGGSVSTLTIQRTQQEDSAVYLCASSLDTYRGPYNEQFFGPGTRLTVL.